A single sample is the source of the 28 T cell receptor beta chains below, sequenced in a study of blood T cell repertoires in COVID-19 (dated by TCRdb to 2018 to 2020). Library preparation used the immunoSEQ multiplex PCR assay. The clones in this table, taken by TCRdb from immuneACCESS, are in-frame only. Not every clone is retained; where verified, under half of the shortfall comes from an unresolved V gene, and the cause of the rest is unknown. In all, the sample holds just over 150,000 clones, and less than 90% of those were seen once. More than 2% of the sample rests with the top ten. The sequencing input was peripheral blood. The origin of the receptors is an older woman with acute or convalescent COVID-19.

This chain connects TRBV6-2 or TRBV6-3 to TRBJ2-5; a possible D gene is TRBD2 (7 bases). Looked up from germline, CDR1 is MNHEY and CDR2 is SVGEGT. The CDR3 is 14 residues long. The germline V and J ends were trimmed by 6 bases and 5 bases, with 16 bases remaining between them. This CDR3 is CASSSTRGGETQYF. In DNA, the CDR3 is TGTGCCAGCAGCAGCACGAGGGGGGGGGAGACCCAGTACTTC.

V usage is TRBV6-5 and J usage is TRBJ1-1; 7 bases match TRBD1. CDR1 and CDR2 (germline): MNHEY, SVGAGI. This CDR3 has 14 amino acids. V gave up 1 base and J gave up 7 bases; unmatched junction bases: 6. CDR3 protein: CASSYFPGGFEAFF. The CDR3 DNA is TGTGCCAGCAGTTACTTCCCAGGGGGTTTTGAAGCTTTCTTT.

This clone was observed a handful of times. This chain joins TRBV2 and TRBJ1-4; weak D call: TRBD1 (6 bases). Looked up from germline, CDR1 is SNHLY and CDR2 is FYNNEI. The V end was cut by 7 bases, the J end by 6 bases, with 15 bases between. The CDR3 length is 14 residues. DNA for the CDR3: TGTGCCAGCATGCTACAGGGAAGCTATGAAAAACTGTTTTTT. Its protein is CASMLQGSYEKLFF.

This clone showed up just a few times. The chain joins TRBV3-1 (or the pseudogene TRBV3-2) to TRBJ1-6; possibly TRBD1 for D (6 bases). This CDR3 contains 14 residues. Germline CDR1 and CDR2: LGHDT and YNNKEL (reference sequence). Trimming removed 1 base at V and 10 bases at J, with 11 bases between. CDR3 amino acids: CASSQAAQGSPLHF. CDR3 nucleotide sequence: TGTGCCAGCAGCCAAGCGGCACAGGGATCACCCCTCCACTTT.

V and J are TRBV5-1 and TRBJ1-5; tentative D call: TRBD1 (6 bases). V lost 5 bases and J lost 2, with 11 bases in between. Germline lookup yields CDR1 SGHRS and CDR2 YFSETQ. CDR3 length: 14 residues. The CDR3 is CASRAGVGNQPQHF. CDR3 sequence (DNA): TGCGCCAGCAGGGCAGGGGTGGGCAATCAGCCCCAGCATTTT.

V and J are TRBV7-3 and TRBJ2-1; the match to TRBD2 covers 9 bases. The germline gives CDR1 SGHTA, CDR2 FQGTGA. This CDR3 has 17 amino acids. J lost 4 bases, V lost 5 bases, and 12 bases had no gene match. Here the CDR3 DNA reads TGTGCCAGCAGCCCAAAAAGGTTAGCGGGGGTATACAATGAGCAGTTCTTC. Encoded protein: CASSPKRLAGVYNEQFF.

The CDR3 region is CASSRTGYSSYEQYF. Here the CDR3 DNA reads TGTGCCAGCAGCCGGACAGGGTACAGCTCCTACGAGCAGTACTTC. V and J are TRBV7-2 and TRBJ2-7; 8 bases line up with TRBD1. Germline loops: CDR1 SGHTA, CDR2 FQGNSA. The CDR3 covers 15 residues. The V and J ends lost 5 bases and 0 bases, in that order; junction bases with no gene match: 6.

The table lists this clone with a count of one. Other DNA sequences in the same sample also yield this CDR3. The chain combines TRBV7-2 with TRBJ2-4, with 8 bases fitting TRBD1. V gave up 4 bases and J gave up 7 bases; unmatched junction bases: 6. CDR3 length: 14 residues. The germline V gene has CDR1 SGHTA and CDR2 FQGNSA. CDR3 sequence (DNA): TGTGCCAGCAGCTCGGGGCAGGGGGCCAACATTCAGTACTTC. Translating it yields CASSSGQGANIQYF. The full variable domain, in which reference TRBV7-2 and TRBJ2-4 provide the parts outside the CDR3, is GAGVSQSPSNKVTEKGKDVELRCDPISGHTALYWYRQSLGQGLEFLIYFQGNSAPDKSGLPSDRFSAERTGGSVSTLTIQRTQQEDSAVYLCASSSGQGANIQYFGAGTRLSVL.

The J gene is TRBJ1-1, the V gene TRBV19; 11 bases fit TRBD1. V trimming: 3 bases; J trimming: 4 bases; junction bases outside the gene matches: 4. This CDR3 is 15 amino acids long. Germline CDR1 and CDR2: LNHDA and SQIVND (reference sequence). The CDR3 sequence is CASSIGQGAVTEAFF. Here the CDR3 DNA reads TGTGCCAGTAGTATTGGACAGGGGGCAGTCACTGAAGCTTTCTTT. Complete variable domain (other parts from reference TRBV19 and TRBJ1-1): DGGITQSPKYLFRKEGQNVTLSCEQNLNHDAMYWYRQDPGQGLRLIYYSQIVNDFQKGDIAEGYSVSREKKESFPLTVTSAQKNPTAFYLCASSIGQGAVTEAFFGQGTRLTVV.

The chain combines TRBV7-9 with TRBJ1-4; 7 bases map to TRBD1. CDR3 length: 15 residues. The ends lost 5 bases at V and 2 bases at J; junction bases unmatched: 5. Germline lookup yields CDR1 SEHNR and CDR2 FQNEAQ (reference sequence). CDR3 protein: CASSPGDSTNEKLFF. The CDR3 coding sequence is TGTGCCAGCAGCCCCGGGGACAGCACTAATGAAAAACTGTTTTTT. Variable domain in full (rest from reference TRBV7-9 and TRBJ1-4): DTGVSQNPRHKITKRGQNVTFRCDPISEHNRLYWYRQTLGQGPEFLTYFQNEAQLEKSRLLSDRFSAERPKGSFSTLEIQRTEQGDSAMYLCASSPGDSTNEKLFFGSGTQLSVL.

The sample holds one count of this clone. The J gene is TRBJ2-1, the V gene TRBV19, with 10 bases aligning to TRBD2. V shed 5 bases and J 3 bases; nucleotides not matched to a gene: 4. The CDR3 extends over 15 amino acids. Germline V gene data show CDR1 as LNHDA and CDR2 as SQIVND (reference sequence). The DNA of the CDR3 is TGTGCCAGTAGTGAGCGGGGGGGTATCTACAATGAGCAGTTCTTC. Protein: CASSERGGIYNEQFF.

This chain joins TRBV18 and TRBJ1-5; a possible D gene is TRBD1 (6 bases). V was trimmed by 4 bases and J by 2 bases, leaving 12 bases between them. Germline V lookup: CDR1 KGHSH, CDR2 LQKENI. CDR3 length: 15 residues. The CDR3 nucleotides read TGTGCCAGCTCACGGGACACCCCGGGCAATCAGCCCCAGCATTTT. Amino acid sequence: CASSRDTPGNQPQHF.

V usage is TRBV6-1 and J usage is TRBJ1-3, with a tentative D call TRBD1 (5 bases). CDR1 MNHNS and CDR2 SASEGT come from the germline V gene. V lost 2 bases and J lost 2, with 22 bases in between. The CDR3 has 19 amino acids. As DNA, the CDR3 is TGTGCCAGCAGTGAAAAATCGAAGGCGGGGAGAGGGGCTGGAAACACCATATATTTT. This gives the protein CASSEKSKAGRGAGNTIYF.

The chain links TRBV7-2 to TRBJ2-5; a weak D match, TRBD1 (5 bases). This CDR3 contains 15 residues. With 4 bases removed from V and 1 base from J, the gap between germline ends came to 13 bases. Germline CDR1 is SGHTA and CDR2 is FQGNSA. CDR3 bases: TGTGCCAGCAGCTCCAATAGGGGATCCCAAGAGACCCAGTACTTC. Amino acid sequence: CASSSNRGSQETQYF.

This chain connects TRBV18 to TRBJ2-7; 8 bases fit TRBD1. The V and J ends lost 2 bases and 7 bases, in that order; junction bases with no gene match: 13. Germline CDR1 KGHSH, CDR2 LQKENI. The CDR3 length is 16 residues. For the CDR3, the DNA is TGTGCCAGCTCACCAACTCTACAGGACAGGGTGAAAGAGCAGTACTTC. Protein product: CASSPTLQDRVKEQYF. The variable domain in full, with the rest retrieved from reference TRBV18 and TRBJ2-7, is NAGVMQNPRHLVRRRGQEARLRCSPMKGHSHVYWYRQLPEEGLKFMVYLQKENIIDESGMPKERFSAEFPKEGPSILRIQQVVRGDSAAYFCASSPTLQDRVKEQYFGPGTRLTVT.

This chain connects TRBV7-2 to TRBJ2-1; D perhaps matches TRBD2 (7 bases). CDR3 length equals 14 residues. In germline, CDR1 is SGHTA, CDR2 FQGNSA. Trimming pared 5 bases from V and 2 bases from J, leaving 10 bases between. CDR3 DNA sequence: TGTGCCAGCAGCGGGGGGGCCGCCTACAATGAGCAGTTCTTC. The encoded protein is CASSGGAAYNEQFF.

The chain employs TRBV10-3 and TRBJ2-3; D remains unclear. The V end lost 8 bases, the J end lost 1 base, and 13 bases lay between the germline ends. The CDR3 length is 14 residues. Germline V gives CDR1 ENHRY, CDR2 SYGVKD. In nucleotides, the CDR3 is TGTGCCATCTTGGGTGGCGGCCGCACAGATACGCAGTATTTT. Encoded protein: CAILGGGRTDTQYF.

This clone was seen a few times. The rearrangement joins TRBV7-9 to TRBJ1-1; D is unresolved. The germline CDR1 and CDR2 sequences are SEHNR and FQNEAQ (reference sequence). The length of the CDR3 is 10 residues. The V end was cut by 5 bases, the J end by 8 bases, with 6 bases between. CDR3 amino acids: CASSTHEAFF. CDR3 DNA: TGTGCCAGCAGCACACACGAAGCTTTCTTT.

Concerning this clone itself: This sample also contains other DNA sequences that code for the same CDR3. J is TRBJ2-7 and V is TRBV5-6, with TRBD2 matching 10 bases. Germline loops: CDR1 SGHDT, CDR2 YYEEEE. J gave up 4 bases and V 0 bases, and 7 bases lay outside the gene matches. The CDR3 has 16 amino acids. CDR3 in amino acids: CASSLGTSGGAYEQYF. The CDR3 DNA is TGTGCCAGCAGCTTGGGGACTAGCGGAGGGGCGTACGAGCAGTACTTC.

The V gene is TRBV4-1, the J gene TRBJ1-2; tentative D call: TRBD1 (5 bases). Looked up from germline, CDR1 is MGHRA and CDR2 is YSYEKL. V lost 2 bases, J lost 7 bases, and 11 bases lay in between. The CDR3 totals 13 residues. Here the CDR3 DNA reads TGCGCCAGCAGCCAACTGGCAGGGCTTGGCTACACCTTC. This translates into CASSQLAGLGYTF.

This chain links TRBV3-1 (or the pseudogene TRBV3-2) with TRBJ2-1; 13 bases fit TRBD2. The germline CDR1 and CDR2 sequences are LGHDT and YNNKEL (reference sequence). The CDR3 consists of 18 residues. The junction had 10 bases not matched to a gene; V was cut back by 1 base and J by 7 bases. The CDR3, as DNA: TGTGCCAGCAGCCAAGGGCAACTAGCGGGGGGGCCGGGGAATGAGCAGTTCTTC. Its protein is CASSQGQLAGGPGNEQFF.

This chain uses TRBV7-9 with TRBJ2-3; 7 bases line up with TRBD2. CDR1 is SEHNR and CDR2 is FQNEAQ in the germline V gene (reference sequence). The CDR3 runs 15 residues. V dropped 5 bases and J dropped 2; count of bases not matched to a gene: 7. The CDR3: CASSDTGTNTDTQYF. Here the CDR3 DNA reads TGTGCCAGCAGCGACACCGGGACTAACACAGATACGCAGTATTTT.

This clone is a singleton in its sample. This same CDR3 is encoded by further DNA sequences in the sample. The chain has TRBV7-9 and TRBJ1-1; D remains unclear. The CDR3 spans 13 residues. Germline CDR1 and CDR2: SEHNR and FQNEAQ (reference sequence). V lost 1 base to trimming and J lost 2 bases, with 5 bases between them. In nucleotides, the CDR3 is TGTGCCAGCAGCTTAGGGGCCAACACTGAAGCTTTCTTT. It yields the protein CASSLGANTEAFF. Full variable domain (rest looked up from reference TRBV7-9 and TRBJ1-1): DTGVSQNPRHKITKRGQNVTFRCDPISEHNRLYWYRQTLGQGPEFLTYFQNEAQLEKSRLLSDRFSAERPKGSFSTLEIQRTEQGDSAMYLCASSLGANTEAFFGQGTRLTVV.

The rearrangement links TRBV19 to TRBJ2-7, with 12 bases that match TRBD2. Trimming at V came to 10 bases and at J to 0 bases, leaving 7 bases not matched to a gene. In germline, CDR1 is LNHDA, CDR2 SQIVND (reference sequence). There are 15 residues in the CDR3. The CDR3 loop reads CATQPTSGGSYEQYF. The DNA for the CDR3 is TGTGCCACCCAACCGACTAGCGGGGGCTCCTACGAGCAGTACTTC.

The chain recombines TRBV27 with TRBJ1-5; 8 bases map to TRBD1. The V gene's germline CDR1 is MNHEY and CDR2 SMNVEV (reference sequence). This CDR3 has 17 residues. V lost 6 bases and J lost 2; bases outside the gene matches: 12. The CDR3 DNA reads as TGTGCCAGCAGCTACCTATTAGGCAGGGGGCGCAATCAGCCCCAGCATTTT. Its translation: CASSYLLGRGRNQPQHF.

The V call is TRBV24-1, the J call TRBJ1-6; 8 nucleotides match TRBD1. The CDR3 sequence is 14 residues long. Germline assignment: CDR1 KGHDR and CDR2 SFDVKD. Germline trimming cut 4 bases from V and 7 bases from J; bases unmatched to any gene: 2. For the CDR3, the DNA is TGTGCCACCAGTGACAGGGGGCGGAATTCACCCCTCCACTTT. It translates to CATSDRGRNSPLHF.

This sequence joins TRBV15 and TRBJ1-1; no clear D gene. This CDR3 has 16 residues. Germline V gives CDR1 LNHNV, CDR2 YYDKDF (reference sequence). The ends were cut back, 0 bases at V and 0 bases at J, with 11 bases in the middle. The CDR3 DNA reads TGTGCCACCAGCAGAGATCTTGCAGACATGAACACTGAAGCTTTCTTT. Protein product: CATSRDLADMNTEAFF.

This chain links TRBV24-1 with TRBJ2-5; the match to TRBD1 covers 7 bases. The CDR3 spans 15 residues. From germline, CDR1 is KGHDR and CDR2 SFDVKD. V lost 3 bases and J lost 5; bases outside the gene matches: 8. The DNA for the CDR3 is TGTGCCACCAGTGATCACAGGGGAAGAGGGGAGACCCAGTACTTC. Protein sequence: CATSDHRGRGETQYF.